A selection of T cell receptor beta chains follows, all from one sample in a study of shared clonotypes between healthy human individuals. Measured with immunoSEQ multiplex PCR; TCRdb has only the in-frame clones, and not every one. The sample carries 450,000 to 700,000 clones, about 95% recorded once. The specimen sequenced was naive CD8+ T cells sorted from blood. Receptor source: a woman aged 30 to 39 in good health. Both conserved end residues are part of each CDR3. The D gene is left open where the match is weak. Clone size, where shown, is once, few, many, or a class for clones that have expanded.

J gene,V gene,clone size,D gene,CDR3 protein,CDR3 DNA
TRBJ2-1,TRBV28,NA,NA,CASSLPYNEQFF,TGTGCCAGCAGTTTACCCTACAATGAGCAGTTCTTC
TRBJ2-7,TRBV27,NA,TRBD1,CASRGEGGPVDYEQYF,TGTGCCAGCAGGGGAGAAGGGGGCCCGGTAGATTACGAGCAGTACTTC
TRBJ2-2,TRBV4-1,NA,NA,CASSHLSGDSNTGELFF,TGCGCCAGCAGCCACCTTAGCGGAGACTCGAACACCGGGGAGCTGTTTTTT
TRBJ2-7,TRBV5-6,NA,TRBD2,CASSAGLDAYEQYF,TGTGCCAGCAGCGCGGGACTAGATGCCTACGAGCAGTACTTC
TRBJ1-2,TRBV30,NA,NA,CAWSVHEGSGYTF,TGTGCCTGGAGTGTACATGAGGGGAGTGGCTACACCTTC
TRBJ2-3,TRBV4-1,NA,NA,CASSQVGEDTQYF,TGCGCCAGCAGCCAAGTCGGCGAAGATACGCAGTATTTT
TRBJ2-5,TRBV19,NA,TRBD2,CASSLGTSAELETQYF,TGTGCCAGTAGTCTAGGGACTAGCGCTGAGCTAGAGACCCAGTACTTC
TRBJ1-2,TRBV19,NA,NA,CASTGTPEGYGYTF,TGTGCCAGCACCGGGACCCCGGAGGGATATGGCTACACCTTC
TRBJ2-2,TRBV7-9,NA,NA,CASSREKGGTGELFF,TGTGCCAGCAGCCGGGAGAAGGGTGGCACCGGGGAGCTGTTTTTT
TRBJ2-1,TRBV4-2,NA,NA,CASSQDSSNEQFF,TGTGCCAGCAGCCAAGATTCCAGCAATGAGCAGTTCTTC
TRBJ2-5,TRBV5-6,NA,TRBD1,CASSLAAGGLQETQYF,TGTGCCAGCAGCTTGGCGGCAGGGGGCCTCCAAGAGACCCAGTACTTC
TRBJ1-1,TRBV28,once,NA,CASSDRAPSEAFF,TGTGCCAGCAGTGACCGGGCTCCCTCTGAAGCTTTCTTT
TRBJ2-3,TRBV19,NA,NA,CASSETVTQYF,TGTGCCAGTAGTGAAACAGTTACGCAGTATTTT
TRBJ2-7,TRBV7-9,NA,TRBD2,CASSPSGSGYEQYF,TGTGCCAGCAGCCCAAGCGGGAGTGGTTACGAGCAGTACTTC
TRBJ2-1,TRBV28,NA,TRBD2,CASSLLGGGGNEQFF,TGTGCCAGCAGTTTACTCGGGGGGGGAGGCAATGAGCAGTTCTTC
TRBJ2-7,TRBV6-5,NA,NA,CASGPFGGEQYF,TGTGCCAGCGGACCATTCGGGGGCGAGCAGTACTTC
TRBJ2-4,TRBV28,NA,TRBD1,CASSSTWMDREGNIQYF,TGTGCCAGCAGCAGTACTTGGATGGACAGGGAAGGAAACATTCAGTACTTC
TRBJ1-5,TRBV15,NA,NA,CATSREVEYSNQPQHF,TGTGCCACCAGCAGAGAAGTAGAATATAGCAATCAGCCCCAGCATTTT
TRBJ2-7,TRBV30,NA,NA,CAWSAGRGAEQYF,TGTGCCTGGAGTGCGGGTAGGGGGGCCGAGCAGTACTTC
TRBJ2-5,TRBV6-6,NA,NA,CASSWVRAQETQYF,TGTGCCAGCAGTTGGGTGCGGGCACAAGAGACCCAGTACTTC
TRBJ2-1,TRBV7-9,once,TRBD2,CAVTGLDPQSSYNEQFF,TGTGCTGTGACCGGACTAGATCCTCAAAGCTCCTACAATGAGCAGTTCTTC
TRBJ2-5,TRBV7-9,once,NA,CASSSRGGDQETQYF,TGTGCCAGCAGCTCAAGGGGCGGCGACCAAGAGACCCAGTACTTC
TRBJ2-7,TRBV27,NA,NA,CASSFAAIAYEQYF,TGTGCCAGCAGTTTCGCAGCGATTGCCTACGAGCAGTACTTC
TRBJ1-5,TRBV27,NA,NA,CASSFTSNQPQHF,TGTGCCAGCAGTTTTACTAGCAATCAGCCCCAGCATTTT
TRBJ2-2,TRBV6-1,NA,NA,CASSELRTGELFF,TGTGCCAGCAGTGAACTTAGGACCGGGGAGCTGTTTTTT
TRBJ1-2,TRBV19,NA,TRBD1,CASIPWTGLGANYGYTF,TGTGCCAGTATTCCTTGGACAGGGTTGGGAGCTAACTATGGCTACACCTTC
TRBJ1-1,TRBV4-2,NA,NA,CASSQEPSTGAEAFF,TGTGCCAGCAGCCAAGAGCCATCAACTGGGGCGGAAGCTTTCTTT
TRBJ2-3,TRBV6-5,NA,TRBD2,CASTPLAGVTDTQYF,TGTGCCAGCACCCCATTAGCGGGAGTCACAGATACGCAGTATTTT
TRBJ2-7,TRBV29-1,NA,NA,CSVFFGYEQYF,TGCAGCGTTTTTTTCGGATACGAGCAGTACTTC
TRBJ1-2,TRBV14,NA,NA,CASSQVRMYYGYTF,TGTGCCAGCAGCCAAGTGCGGATGTACTATGGCTACACCTTC
TRBJ1-2,TRBV4-1,NA,NA,CASSLPGQDYGYTF,TGCGCCAGCAGCCTACCGGGACAAGACTATGGCTACACCTTC
TRBJ2-7,TRBV13,NA,TRBD1,CASSLYRGDEQYF,TGTGCCAGCAGCTTATACAGGGGAGACGAGCAGTACTTC
TRBJ2-7,TRBV9,NA,NA,CASSDGTSPWESYEQYF,TGTGCCAGCAGCGATGGGACATCGCCGTGGGAATCCTACGAGCAGTACTTC
TRBJ2-7,TRBV7-3,NA,NA,CAEGSLEQYF,TGTGCCGAGGGGAGTCTCGAGCAGTACTTC
TRBJ2-2,TRBV28,NA,NA,CASSRGEGRNTGELFF,TGTGCCAGTTCCCGAGGCGAGGGGCGGAACACCGGGGAGCTGTTTTTT
TRBJ2-5,TRBV7-9,once,NA,CASSLAIGQAWEQYF,TGTGCCAGCAGCTTAGCAATAGGACAAGCTTGGGAGCAGTACTTC
TRBJ1-3,TRBV7-9,NA,NA,CASSLDTTSGNTIYF,TGTGCCAGCAGCTTAGACACGACCTCTGGAAACACCATATATTTT
TRBJ2-7,TRBV5-6,NA,NA,CASSRPAGYEQYF,TGTGCCAGCAGCAGACCAGCGGGTTACGAGCAGTACTTC
TRBJ1-1,TRBV6-4,NA,TRBD1,CASSDSKGTGPTEAFF,TGTGCCAGCAGTGACTCAAAAGGGACAGGCCCTACTGAAGCTTTCTTT
TRBJ2-7,TRBV28,NA,NA,CASSLVRAYEQYF,TGTGCCAGCAGTTTGGTCAGGGCCTACGAGCAGTACTTC
TRBJ1-6,TRBV28,NA,NA,CASSLGRVSPLHF,TGTGCCAGCAGTTTGGGTAGGGTATCACCCCTCCACTTT
TRBJ2-7,TRBV2,NA,NA,CASSELGESWEQYF,TGTGCCAGCAGTGAATTGGGGGAATCGTGGGAGCAGTACTTC
TRBJ2-3,TRBV5-1,NA,NA,CASSLDGREADTQYF,TGCGCCAGCAGCTTGGATGGCAGGGAGGCAGATACGCAGTATTTT